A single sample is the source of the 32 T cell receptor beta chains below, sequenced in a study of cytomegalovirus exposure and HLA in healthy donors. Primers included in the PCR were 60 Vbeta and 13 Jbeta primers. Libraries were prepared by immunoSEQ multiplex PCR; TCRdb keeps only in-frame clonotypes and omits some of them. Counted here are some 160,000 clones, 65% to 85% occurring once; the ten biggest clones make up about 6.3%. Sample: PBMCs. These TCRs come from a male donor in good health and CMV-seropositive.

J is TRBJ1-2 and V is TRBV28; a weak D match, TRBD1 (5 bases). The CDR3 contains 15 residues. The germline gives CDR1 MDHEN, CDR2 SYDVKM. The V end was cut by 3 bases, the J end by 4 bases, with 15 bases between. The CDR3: CASSFVQGLFYGYTF. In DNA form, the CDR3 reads TGTGCCAGCAGTTTCGTCCAGGGCCTTTTCTATGGCTACACCTTC.

CDR3 amino acids: CASSLGLGDTSYEQYF. The CDR3 bases are TGTGCCAGCAGCTTAGGTTTGGGGGACACCTCCTACGAGCAGTACTTC. The rearrangement uses TRBV7-9 and TRBJ2-7, with D perhaps TRBD1 (6 bases). The CDR3 length is 16 residues. Germline V CDR1 and CDR2: SEHNR, FQNEAQ (reference sequence). V lost 1 base and J 0 bases, leaving 13 bases between the germline ends.

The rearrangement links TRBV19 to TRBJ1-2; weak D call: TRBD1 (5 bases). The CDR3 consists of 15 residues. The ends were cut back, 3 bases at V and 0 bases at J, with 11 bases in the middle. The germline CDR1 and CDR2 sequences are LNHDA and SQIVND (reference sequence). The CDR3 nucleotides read TGTGCCAGTAGTATGGGGACTCTAGCTAACTATGGCTACACCTTC. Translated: CASSMGTLANYGYTF.

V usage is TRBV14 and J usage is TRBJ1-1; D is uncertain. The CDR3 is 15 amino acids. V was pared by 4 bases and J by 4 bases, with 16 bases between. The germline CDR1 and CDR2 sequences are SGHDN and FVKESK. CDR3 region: CASSPDQKRGTEAFF. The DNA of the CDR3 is TGTGCCAGCAGCCCAGATCAGAAGCGGGGCACTGAAGCTTTCTTT.

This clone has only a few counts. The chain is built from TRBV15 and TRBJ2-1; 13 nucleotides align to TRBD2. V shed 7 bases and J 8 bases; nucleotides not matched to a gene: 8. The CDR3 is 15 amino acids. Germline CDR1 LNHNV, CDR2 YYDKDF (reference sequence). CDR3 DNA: TGTGCCACCAAGGGAGGGACTAGCGGGAATCATGAGCAGTTCTTC. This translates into CATKGGTSGNHEQFF.

The CDR3, as DNA: TGTGCCAGCAGCTTGTGGGGGGTAGGCAATGAGCAGTTCTTC. Amino acid sequence: CASSLWGVGNEQFF. The chain combines TRBV5-6 with TRBJ2-1, with D perhaps TRBD2 (6 bases). This CDR3 is 14 amino acids long. V dropped 1 base and J dropped 6 bases, with 11 bases sitting between them. Germline lookup yields CDR1 SGHDT and CDR2 YYEEEE.

Written as DNA, the CDR3 is TGTGCCAGCAGAAGACAGCTCGCTAACGAGCAGTACTTC. Amino acids: CASRRQLANEQYF. The rearrangement links TRBV28 to TRBJ2-7, with a possible D match to TRBD1 (5 bases). Between the trimmed V and J ends, which lost 6 bases and 5 bases, there was a span of 14 bases. This CDR3 has 13 amino acids. Germline-derived CDR1 and CDR2 are MDHEN and SYDVKM.

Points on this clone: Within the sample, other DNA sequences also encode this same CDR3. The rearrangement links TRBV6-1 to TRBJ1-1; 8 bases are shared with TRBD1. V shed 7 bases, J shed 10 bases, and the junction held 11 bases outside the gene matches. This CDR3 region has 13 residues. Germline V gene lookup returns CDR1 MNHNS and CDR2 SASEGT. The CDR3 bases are TGTGCCAGCACCCCCCTCAGGGGGCAGAGAGCTTTCTTT. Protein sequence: CASTPLRGQRAFF.

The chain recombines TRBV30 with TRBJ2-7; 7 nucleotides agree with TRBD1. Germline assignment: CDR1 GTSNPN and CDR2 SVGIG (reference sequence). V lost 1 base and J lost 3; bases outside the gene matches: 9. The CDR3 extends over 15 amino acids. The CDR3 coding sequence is TGTGCCTGGAGTGCCCTTCGACAGGGAGTCTACGAGCAGTACTTC. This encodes CAWSALRQGVYEQYF. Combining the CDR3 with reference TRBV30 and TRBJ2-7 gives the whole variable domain SQTIHQWPATLVQPVGSPLSLECTVEGTSNPNLYWYRQAAGRGLQLLFYSVGIGQISSEVPQNLSASRPQDRQFILSSKKLLLSDSGFYLCAWSALRQGVYEQYFGPGTRLTVT.

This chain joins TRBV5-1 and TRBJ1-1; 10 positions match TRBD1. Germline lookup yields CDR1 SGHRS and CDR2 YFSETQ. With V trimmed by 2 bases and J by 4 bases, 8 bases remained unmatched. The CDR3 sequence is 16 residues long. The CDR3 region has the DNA TGCGCCAGCAGCTTTCGAGGAGGACAGGGGGGCACTGAAGCTTTCTTT. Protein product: CASSFRGGQGGTEAFF.

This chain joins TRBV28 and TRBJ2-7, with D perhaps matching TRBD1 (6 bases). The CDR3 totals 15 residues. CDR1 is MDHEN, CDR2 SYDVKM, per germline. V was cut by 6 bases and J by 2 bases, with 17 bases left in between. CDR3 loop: CASSLSGTLPYEQYF. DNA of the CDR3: TGTGCCAGCAGCCTTTCCGGGACACTTCCCTACGAGCAGTACTTC.

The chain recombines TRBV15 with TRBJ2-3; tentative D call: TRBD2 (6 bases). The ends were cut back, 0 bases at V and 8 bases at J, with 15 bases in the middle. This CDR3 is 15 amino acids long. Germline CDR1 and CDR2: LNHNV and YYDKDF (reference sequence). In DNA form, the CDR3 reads TGTGCCACCAGCAGAGATCCCCTACTAGCAGCTACGCAGTATTTT. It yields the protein CATSRDPLLAATQYF.

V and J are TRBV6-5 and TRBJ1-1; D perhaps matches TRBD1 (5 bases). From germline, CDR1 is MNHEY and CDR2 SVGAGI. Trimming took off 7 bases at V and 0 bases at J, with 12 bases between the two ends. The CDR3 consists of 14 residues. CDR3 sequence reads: CASTLDRVNTEAFF. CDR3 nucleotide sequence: TGTGCCAGCACCCTCGACAGAGTGAACACTGAAGCTTTCTTT.

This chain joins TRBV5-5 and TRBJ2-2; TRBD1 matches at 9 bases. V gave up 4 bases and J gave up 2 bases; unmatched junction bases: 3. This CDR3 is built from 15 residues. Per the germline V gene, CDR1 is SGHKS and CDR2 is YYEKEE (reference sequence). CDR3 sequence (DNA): TGTGCCAGCAGCACGGACAGGGGCAACACCGGGGAGCTGTTTTTT. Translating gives CASSTDRGNTGELFF.

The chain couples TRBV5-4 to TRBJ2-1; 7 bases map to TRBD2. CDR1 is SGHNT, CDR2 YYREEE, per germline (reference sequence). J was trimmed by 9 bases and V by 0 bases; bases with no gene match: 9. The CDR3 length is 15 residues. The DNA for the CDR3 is TGTGCCAGCAGCTTGGCAGGACTAGGCCGGGGTGAGCAGTTCTTC. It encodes CASSLAGLGRGEQFF.

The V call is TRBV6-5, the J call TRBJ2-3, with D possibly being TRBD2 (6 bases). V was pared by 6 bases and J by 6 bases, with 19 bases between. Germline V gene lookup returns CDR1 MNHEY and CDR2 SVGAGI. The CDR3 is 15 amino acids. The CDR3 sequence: CASSHLSGAPDTQYF. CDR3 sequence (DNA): TGTGCCAGCAGCCACCTTTCGGGAGCTCCGGATACGCAGTATTTT.

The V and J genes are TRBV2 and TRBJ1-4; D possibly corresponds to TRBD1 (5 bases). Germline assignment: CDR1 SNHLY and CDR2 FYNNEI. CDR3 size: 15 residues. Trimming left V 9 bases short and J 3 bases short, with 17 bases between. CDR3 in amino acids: CASGFQGDPNEKLFF. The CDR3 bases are TGTGCCAGTGGATTTCAAGGGGATCCTAATGAAAAACTGTTTTTT.

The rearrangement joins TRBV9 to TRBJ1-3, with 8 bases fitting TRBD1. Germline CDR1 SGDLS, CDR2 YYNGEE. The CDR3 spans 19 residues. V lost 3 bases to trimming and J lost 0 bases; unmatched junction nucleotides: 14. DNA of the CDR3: TGTGCCAGCAGCGAAACCTTGGGGGGACAGGCGATCTCTGGAAACACCATATATTTT. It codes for CASSETLGGQAISGNTIYF.

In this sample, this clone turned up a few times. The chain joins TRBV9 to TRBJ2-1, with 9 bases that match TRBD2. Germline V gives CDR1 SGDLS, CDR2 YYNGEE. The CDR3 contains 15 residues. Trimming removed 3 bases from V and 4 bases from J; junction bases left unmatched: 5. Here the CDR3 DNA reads TGTGCCAGCAGCGAGACTAGCGGAAGATACAATGAGCAGTTCTTC. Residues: CASSETSGRYNEQFF.

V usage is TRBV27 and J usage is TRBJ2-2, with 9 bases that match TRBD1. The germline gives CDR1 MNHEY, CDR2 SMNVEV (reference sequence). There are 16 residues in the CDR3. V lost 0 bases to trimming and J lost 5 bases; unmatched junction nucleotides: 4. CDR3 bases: TGTGCCAGCAGTTTATCGTGGACAGGGGAAACCGGGGAGCTGTTTTTT. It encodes CASSLSWTGETGELFF.

CDR3 residues: CASSATGGAGGYTF. As DNA, the CDR3 is TGTGCCAGCAGCGCGACAGGGGGCGCGGGTGGCTACACCTTC. The chain has TRBV9 and TRBJ1-2; 10 bases line up with TRBD1. The CDR3 spans 14 residues. CDR1 SGDLS and CDR2 YYNGEE come from the germline V gene. J was trimmed by 7 bases and V by 3 bases; bases with no gene match: 6.

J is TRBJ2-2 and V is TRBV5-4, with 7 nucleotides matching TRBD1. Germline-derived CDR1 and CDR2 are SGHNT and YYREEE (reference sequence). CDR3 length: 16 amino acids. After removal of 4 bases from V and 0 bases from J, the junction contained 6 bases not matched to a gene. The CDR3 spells CASSRPGQSNTGELFF. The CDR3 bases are TGTGCCAGCAGCCGACCGGGACAGTCGAACACCGGGGAGCTGTTTTTT.

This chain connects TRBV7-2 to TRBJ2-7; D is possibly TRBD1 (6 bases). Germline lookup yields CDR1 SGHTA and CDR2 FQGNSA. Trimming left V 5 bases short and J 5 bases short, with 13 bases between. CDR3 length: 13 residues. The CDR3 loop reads CASSPGGGDEQYF. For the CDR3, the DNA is TGTGCCAGCAGCCCCGGTGGGGGCGACGAGCAGTACTTC.

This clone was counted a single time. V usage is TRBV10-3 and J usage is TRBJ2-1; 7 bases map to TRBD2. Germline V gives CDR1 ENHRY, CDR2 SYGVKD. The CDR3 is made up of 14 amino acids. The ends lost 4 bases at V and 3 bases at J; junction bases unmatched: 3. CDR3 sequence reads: CAISGGSGYNEQFF. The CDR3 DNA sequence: TGTGCCATCAGTGGCGGGAGTGGCTACAATGAGCAGTTCTTC.

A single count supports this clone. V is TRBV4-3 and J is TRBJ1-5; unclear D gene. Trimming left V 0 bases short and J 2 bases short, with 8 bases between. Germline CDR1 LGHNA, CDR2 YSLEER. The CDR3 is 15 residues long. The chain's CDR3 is CASSQDLEGNQPQHF. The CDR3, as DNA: TGCGCCAGCAGCCAAGATCTGGAGGGCAATCAGCCCCAGCATTTT.

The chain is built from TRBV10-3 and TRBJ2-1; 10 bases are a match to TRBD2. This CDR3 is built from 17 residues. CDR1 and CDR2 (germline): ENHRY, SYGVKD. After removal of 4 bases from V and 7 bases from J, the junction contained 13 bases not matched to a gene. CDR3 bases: TGTGCCATCAGTGGAAATAGAGCGGGAGGGCCAGGGAATGAGCAGTTCTTC. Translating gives CAISGNRAGGPGNEQFF.

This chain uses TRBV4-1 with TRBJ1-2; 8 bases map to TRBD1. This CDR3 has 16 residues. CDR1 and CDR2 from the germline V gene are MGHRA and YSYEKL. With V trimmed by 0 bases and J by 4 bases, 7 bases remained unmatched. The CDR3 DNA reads TGCGCCAGCAGCCAAGATTTGGGGACAGGTCCCTATGGCTACACCTTC. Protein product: CASSQDLGTGPYGYTF.

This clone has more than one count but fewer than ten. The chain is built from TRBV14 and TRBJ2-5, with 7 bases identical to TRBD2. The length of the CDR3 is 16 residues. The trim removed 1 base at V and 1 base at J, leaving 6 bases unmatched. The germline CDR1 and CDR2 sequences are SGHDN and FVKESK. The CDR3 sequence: CASSQAYSGSQETQYF. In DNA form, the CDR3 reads TGTGCCAGCAGCCAAGCATATAGCGGGTCCCAAGAGACCCAGTACTTC.

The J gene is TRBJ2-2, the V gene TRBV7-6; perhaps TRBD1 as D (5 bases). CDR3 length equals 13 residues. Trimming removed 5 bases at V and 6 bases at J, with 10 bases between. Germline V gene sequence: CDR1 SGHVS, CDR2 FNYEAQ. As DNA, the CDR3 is TGTGCCAGCAGCCAGTGGGGCGCCGGGGAGCTGTTTTTT. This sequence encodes CASSQWGAGELFF.

The CDR3 region is CASSVEQPTGTGYDEQYF. In nucleotides, the CDR3 is TGTGCCAGCAGCGTAGAACAGCCAACCGGGACAGGGTACGACGAGCAGTACTTC. The rearrangement links TRBV9 to TRBJ2-5; 9 nucleotides align to TRBD1. The better agreement between TRBJ2-7 and the DNA end casts doubt on the J call. There are 18 residues in the CDR3. Looked up from germline, CDR1 is SGDLS and CDR2 is YYNGEE.

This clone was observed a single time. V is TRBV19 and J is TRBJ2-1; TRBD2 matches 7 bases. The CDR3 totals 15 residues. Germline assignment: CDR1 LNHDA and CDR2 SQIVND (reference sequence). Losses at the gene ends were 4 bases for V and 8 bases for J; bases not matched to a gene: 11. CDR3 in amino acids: CASSTSAGTGDEQFF. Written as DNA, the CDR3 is TGTGCCAGTAGTACTTCAGCGGGAACGGGGGATGAGCAGTTCTTC.

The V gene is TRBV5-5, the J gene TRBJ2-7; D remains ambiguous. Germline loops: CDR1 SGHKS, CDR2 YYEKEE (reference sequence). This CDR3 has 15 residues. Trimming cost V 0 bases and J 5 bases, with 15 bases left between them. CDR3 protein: CASSLESSRVDEQYF. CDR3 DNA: TGTGCCAGCAGCTTGGAGTCTAGTCGGGTTGACGAGCAGTACTTC.